This section outlines one T cell receptor (beta chain) sequence together with its context. This entry belongs to a study of T cell responses to AZD1222 COVID-19 vaccine. Germline V gene sequence: CDR1 LNHDA, CDR2 SQIVND (reference sequence). Trimming took off 6 bases at V and 5 bases at J, with 19 bases between the two ends. The CDR3 covers 15 residues. Profiled with immunoSEQ multiplex PCR; TCRdb holds only in-frame clones, not every one. The sample shows around 66,000 clones, around 74% of them seen only once. This sequence originates from an adult in good health. The chain joins TRBV19 to TRBJ1-1; the D gene is possibly TRBD1 (6 bases). This specimen was peripheral blood, taken on day 0 of MenACWY control vaccination. CDR3 in DNA: TGTGCCAGTAGGGGGCCAGCGGGGGCGAGGACTGAAGCTTTCTTT. Encoded protein: CASRGPAGARTEAFF.